The clone carrying this T cell receptor beta chain came up a few times. The data derive from a study of cytotoxic CD8 clonotypes in ibrutinib-treated CLL. The wider study: Response samples were taken after a median of approximately 11 months on treatment, range 6 to 36.

The CDR3 has 15 amino acids. Only in-frame clones appear in the TCRdb table, and some are missing; sequencing was by immunoSEQ multiplex PCR. The profile covers about 63,000 clones, with 57% appearing a single time and approximately 15% taken by the ten largest. The chain is built from TRBV21-1 and TRBJ1-6. TRBV21-1 is assigned pseudogene status. This specimen consisted of PBMCs, obtained after 12 months of ibrutinib treatment. The origin of this receptor is a human donor with chronic lymphocytic leukemia. The DNA of the CDR3 is TGTGCCAGCAGCAAAGCGGTCGACTATAATTCACCCCTCCACTTT. It codes for CASSKAVDYNSPLHF.